This T cell receptor (beta chain) comes out of a study of PD-1 blockade in classical Hodgkin lymphoma. Specified time point: cycle 4 day 1 (C4D1), after 6 weeks of nivolumab. Every one of the patients relapsed after autologous stem cell transplantation (brentuximab vedotin exposure was variable). Magnetic negative selection was used to purify CD4+ T cells from thawed PBMCs. In the case of this clone: Its specificity is unknown.

Method: immunoSEQ multiplex PCR; TCRdb's copy keeps in-frame clones and lacks some. The sample holds some 30,000 clones, about 80% seen once. Findings and caveats of the study: With respect to the repertoire differences, their causes, possibly disease activity or prior therapy, remain undefined. The study reported lower baseline TCR diversity in newly diagnosed patients than in healthy donors. In CD4+ cells, TCR diversity went up significantly by C4D1, but in CD8+ cells it did not. Complete responders started with a diversity level that resembled newly diagnosed patients at baseline.

CDR1 is LGHNA, CDR2 YSLEER, per germline. V lost 0 bases, J lost 2 bases, and 9 bases lay in between. The CDR3 contains 15 residues. The sequencing here drew on CD4+ T cells from blood, taken before the fourth cycle of nivolumab. The chain joins TRBV4-3 to TRBJ2-3, with D possibly being TRBD1 (6 bases). The sequence was obtained from a human donor with classical Hodgkin lymphoma. In nucleotides, the CDR3 is TGCGCCAGCAGCCAAGAGGCAGGGGACACAGATACGCAGTATTTT. It is translated as CASSQEAGDTDTQYF.